This TCR beta chain came from a study of technical replicates of blood from several donors. The trim removed 3 bases at V and 7 bases at J, leaving 15 bases unmatched. In germline, CDR1 is SGHRS, CDR2 YFSETQ. This CDR3 contains 16 residues. Here immunoSEQ multiplex PCR was the method, and the copy in TCRdb shows in-frame clones only, minus some. This sample has approximately 95,000 clones, with about 95% found just once. The TCR was taken from a human donor in good health. The sample taken for sequencing was T cells isolated from PBMCs. The gene calls are TRBV5-1 and TRBJ1-1, with 7 bases identical to TRBD1. CDR3 loop: CASSYRKPGQLFEAFF. CDR3 coding DNA: TGCGCCAGCAGCTATCGTAAGCCGGGACAGCTTTTTGAAGCTTTCTTT.